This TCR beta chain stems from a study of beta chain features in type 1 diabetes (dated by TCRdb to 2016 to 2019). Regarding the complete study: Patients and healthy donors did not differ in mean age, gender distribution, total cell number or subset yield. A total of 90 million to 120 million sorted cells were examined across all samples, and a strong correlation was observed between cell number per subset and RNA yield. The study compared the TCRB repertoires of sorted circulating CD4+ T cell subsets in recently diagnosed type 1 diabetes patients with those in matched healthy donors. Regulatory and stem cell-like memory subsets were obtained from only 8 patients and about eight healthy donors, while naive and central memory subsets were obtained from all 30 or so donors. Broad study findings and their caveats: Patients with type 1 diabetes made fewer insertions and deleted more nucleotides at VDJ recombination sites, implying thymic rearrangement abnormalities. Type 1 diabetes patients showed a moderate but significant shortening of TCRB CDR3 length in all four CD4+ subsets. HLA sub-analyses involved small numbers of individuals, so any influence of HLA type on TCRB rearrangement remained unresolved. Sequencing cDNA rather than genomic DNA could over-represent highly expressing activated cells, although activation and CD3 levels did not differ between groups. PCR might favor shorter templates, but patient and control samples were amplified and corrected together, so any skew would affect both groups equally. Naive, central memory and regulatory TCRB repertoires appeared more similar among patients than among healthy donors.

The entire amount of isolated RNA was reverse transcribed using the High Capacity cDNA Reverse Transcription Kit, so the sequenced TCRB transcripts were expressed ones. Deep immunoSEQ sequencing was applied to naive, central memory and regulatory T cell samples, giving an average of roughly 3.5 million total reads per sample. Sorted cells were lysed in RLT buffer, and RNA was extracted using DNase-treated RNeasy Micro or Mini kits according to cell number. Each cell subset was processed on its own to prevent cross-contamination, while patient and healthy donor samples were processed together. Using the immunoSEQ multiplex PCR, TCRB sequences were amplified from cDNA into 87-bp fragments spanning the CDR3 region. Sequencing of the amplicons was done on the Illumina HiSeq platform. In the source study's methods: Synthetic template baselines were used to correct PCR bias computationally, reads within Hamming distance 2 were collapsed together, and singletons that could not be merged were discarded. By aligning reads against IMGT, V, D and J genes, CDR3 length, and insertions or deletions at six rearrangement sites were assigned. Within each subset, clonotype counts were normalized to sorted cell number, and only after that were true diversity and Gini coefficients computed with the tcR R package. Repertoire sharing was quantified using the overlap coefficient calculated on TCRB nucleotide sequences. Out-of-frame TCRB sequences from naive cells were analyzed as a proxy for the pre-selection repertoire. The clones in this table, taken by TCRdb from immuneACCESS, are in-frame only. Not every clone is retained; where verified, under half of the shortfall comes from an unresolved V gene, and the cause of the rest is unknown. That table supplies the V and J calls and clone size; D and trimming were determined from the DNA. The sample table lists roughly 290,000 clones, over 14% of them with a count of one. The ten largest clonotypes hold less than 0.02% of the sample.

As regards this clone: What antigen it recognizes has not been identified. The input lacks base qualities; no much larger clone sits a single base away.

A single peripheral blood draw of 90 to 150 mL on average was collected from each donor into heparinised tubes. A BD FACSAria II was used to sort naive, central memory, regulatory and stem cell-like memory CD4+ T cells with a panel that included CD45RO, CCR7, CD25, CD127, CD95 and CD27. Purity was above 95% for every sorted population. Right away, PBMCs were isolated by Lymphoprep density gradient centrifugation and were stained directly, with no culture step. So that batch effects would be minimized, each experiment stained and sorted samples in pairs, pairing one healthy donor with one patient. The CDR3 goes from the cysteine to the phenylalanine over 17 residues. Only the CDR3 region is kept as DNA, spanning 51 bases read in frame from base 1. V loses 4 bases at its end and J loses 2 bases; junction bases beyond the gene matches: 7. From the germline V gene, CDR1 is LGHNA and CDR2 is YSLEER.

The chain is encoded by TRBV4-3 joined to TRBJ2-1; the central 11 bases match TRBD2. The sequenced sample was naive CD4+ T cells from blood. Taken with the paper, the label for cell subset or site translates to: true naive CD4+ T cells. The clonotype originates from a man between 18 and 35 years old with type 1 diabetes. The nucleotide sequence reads TGCGCCAGCAGCCGAGAACCTAGCGGGGGGACCTACAATGAGCAGTTCTTC. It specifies CASSREPSGGTYNEQFF.